This is a list of T cell receptor beta chains from one sample in a study of identical twins. TCRdb used MiXCR to reprocess the 5' RACE reads, holding one entry per CDR3 protein. The table records about 200,000 distinct CDR3 sequences, 15% to 20% of them present only once. This sample also appeared in a second study, on T cells expressing NK-cell markers.

Material: CD8+ T cells sorted from blood. These receptors were collected from a young woman in good health. CDR3s include the opening cysteine and the closing phenylalanine or tryptophan. D genes are given only for firm matches. Clone size is stated in some rows and not others, as once, few, many or a class when expanded.

>-|TRBJ2-1|TRBV7-9|TRBD1|16
TGTGCCAGCAGCGGAAACCGGGACAGCTCATACAATGAGCAGTTCTTC
CASSGNRDSSYNEQFF
>-|TRBJ1-2|TRBV9|-|14
TGTGCCAGCAGCGTAGGAAGCCAGGTCTATGGCTACACCTTC
CASSVGSQVYGYTF
>-|TRBJ1-1|TRBV7-8|-|15
TGTGCCAGCAGCTTAGCCGGATATAAGAACACTGAAGCTTTCTTT
CASSLAGYKNTEAFF
>-|TRBJ2-7|TRBV6-5|TRBD1|14
TGTGCCAGCAGTTGGGGACAGACCAACTACGAGCAGTACTTC
CASSWGQTNYEQYF
>many|TRBJ1-1|TRBV6-1|TRBD1|14
TGTGCCAGCAGGGACAGGGCTAGACACACTGAAGCTTTCTTT
CASRDRARHTEAFF
>-|TRBJ2-5|TRBV5-1|-|14
TGCGCCAGCAGCTCTACCGACAGCAAAGAGACCCAGTACTTC
CASSSTDSKETQYF
>few|TRBJ2-1|TRBV3-1|-|15
TGTGCCAGCAGCCGGCGAGGGAGCTCCTACAATGAGCAGTTCTTC
CASSRRGSSYNEQFF
>-|TRBJ2-5|TRBV4-2|-|14
TGTGCCAGCAGCCAAGAGGGCATCGAAGAGACCCAGTACTTC
CASSQEGIEETQYF
>few|TRBJ2-5|TRBV3-1|-|17
TGTGCCAGCAGCCAAGTTATTAGCGGAGCCCCAAGAGCGGCCCAGTACTTC
CASSQVISGAPRAAQYF
>-|TRBJ1-1|TRBV12-3/TRBV12-4|TRBD1|17
TGTGCCAGCAGTTTAATCAGGGGGAGAAGTTGGAACACTGAAGCTTTCTTT
CASSLIRGRSWNTEAFF
>-|TRBJ2-2|TRBV14|TRBD2|19
TGTGCCAGCAGCCAAGACTCGGCTAGCGGGGGCCGGTACACCGGGGAGCTGTTTTTT
CASSQDSASGGRYTGELFF
>-|TRBJ1-1|TRBV6-1|TRBD1|15
TGTGCCAGCAGTCTAAGGACAGGGGTGGCCACTGAAGCTTTCTTT
CASSLRTGVATEAFF
>few|TRBJ2-7|TRBV5-6|-|12
TGTGCCAGCAACTGGGGCAGCGGCGAGCAGTACTTC
CASNWGSGEQYF
>-|TRBJ2-1|TRBV13|TRBD2|16
TGTGCCAGCAGCCTCGGTCCGGGACTAGGTTTGCCTGAGCAGTTCTTC
CASSLGPGLGLPEQFF
>many|TRBJ2-1|TRBV12-3/TRBV12-4|-|13
TGTGCCAGCAGTTTACCAGGGGGGGCTGGGAAGTTCTTC
CASSLPGGAGKFF
>-|TRBJ2-3|TRBV5-6|-|12
TGTGCCAGCAGCTCCCCCGTTTTTAGGACAGTCTTT
CASSSPVFRTVF
>few|TRBJ2-1|TRBV5-1|TRBD2|14
TGCGCCAGCAGCTCCTGGACTAGCGAAAGTGAGCAGTTCTTC
CASSSWTSESEQFF
>few|TRBJ2-3|TRBV2|-|16
TGTGCCAGCATTTTTGGAGGGGCCGCTAGCACAGATACGCAGTATTTT
CASIFGGAASTDTQYF